The 9 T cell receptor beta chains reported below all come from one sample, sequenced in a study of post-analysis software for immune sequencing data. Overall study findings and caveats: Higher frequency in patients than in controls was seen for several TRBV segments, with TRBV5-6, TRBV5-1 and TRBV20-1 among them.

Every TCR beta cDNA library bore unique molecular identifiers. One entry per CDR3 protein, called by TCRdb with MiXCR from the PCR reads. This table holds approximately 250,000 distinct CDR3 sequences, around 34% found once. What these receptors recognize is not known. Sequenced: blood. These receptors all come from a girl aged 10 to 17 with multiple sclerosis.

The CDR3 protein is CASSEVGSGTDTQYF. For the CDR3, the DNA is TGTGCCAGCAGTGAAGTGGGTAGCGGCACAGATACGCAGTATTTT. The chain joins TRBV6-4 to TRBJ2-3; D may be TRBD2 (5 bases). CDR3 size: 15 residues. Germline V gene data show CDR1 as MRHNA and CDR2 as SNTAGT. With 3 bases removed from V and 1 base from J, the gap between germline ends came to 11 bases.

This clonotype was seen more than once but under ten times. At one of its ends the junction is not consistent with the germline gene, which may arise from a read error. The chain couples TRBV6-5 to TRBJ2-5; D not certain. The CDR3 is 13 residues long. CDR1 MNHEY and CDR2 SVGAGI come from the germline V gene. The CDR3 DNA sequence: TGTGTCAGCAGTTACTCGAGTTGGGAGACCCAGTACTTC. As protein: CVSSYSSWETQYF.

This clonotype turned up a few times. One end of the junction fails to match germline, which may point to a read error. The rearrangement uses TRBV3-1 and TRBJ2-1, with a possible D match to TRBD2 (6 bases). Germline values: CDR1 LGHDT, CDR2 YNNKEL (reference sequence). CDR3 length: 19 residues. The CDR3 coding sequence is TGTGCCAGCAGCAAAGAGGGTAGCGGAGCACCCAGCTCCTACAATGCGCAGTTCTTC. As protein: CASSKEGSGAPSSYNAQFF.

This clonotype was seen many times. The chain combines TRBV9 with TRBJ2-1; 7 nucleotides line up with TRBD2. V was clipped by 3 bases and J by 6 bases; unmatched bases: 12. The CDR3 has 16 amino acids. The germline CDR1 and CDR2 sequences are SGDLS and YYNGEE. The DNA of the CDR3 is TGTGCCAGCAGCGGGAGCGGGGTCGTCTTACGCAATGAGCAGTTCTTC. As protein: CASSGSGVVLRNEQFF.

Concerning this clonotype itself: A much larger clone differs by one base, so this may be a read error. This rearrangement joins TRBV11-3 to TRBJ2-4, with TRBD2 matching over 12 bases. Germline lookup yields CDR1 SGHNT and CDR2 YENEEA. This CDR3 is built from 15 residues. J was trimmed by 13 bases and V by 5 bases; bases with no gene match: 12. The CDR3 DNA follows: TGTGCCAGCAGCCCGGCTAGCGGGGGGGCCAATGAGCAGTACTTC. This codes for CASSPASGGANEQYF.

This clonotype was counted ten times or more. The chain carries TRBV29-1 and TRBJ1-1; D not certain. V shed 5 bases and J shed 1 base, with 14 bases lying between them. Per the germline V gene, CDR1 is SQVTM and CDR2 is ANQGSEA. The CDR3 runs 14 residues. CDR3 DNA: TGCAGCGTTCCCACGGTTGCACCGAACACTGAAGCTTTCTTT. Translated: CSVPTVAPNTEAFF.

This clonotype has only a few counts. The V and J genes are TRBV29-1 and TRBJ2-3; the D gene is possibly TRBD1 (5 bases). CDR3 length equals 13 residues. CDR1 and CDR2 (germline): SQVTM, ANQGSEA. The germline V and J ends were trimmed by 4 bases and 4 bases, with 12 bases remaining between them. The CDR3 DNA is TGCAGCGTTGCAGGGAAGGCGGCAGATACGCAGTATTTT. Amino acids: CSVAGKAADTQYF.

This clonotype was seen repeatedly, ten times or more. The chain links TRBV5-1 to TRBJ2-1, with TRBD1 matching over 10 bases. In germline, CDR1 is SGHRS, CDR2 YFSETQ. CDR3 length: 13 residues. V gave up 5 bases and J gave up 8 bases; unmatched junction bases: 4. The CDR3 nucleotides read TGCGCCAGCAGGGGACAGGGGTTGTATGAGCAGTTCTTC. Amino acids: CASRGQGLYEQFF. Using reference TRBV5-1 and TRBJ2-1 for the parts outside the CDR3, the full variable domain is KAGVTQTPRYLIKTRGQQVTLSCSPISGHRSVSWYQQTPGQGLQFLFEYFSETQRNKGNFPGRFSGRQFSNSRSEMNVSTLELGDSALYLCASRGQGLYEQFFGPGTRLTVL.

The rearrangement joins TRBV15 to TRBJ1-1, with D hard to call. Trimming left V 0 bases short and J 5 bases short, with 10 bases between. Germline V CDR1 and CDR2: LNHNV, YYDKDF (reference sequence). This CDR3 is built from 14 residues. As DNA, the CDR3 is TGTGCCACCAGCAGAGAAAGGGTGGGTACTGAAGCTTTCTTT. Translating gives CATSRERVGTEAFF. Variable domain in full (rest from reference TRBV15 and TRBJ1-1): DAMVIQNPRYQVTQFGKPVTLSCSQTLNHNVMYWYQQKSSQAPKLLFHYYDKDFNNEADTPDNFQSRRPNTSFCFLDIRSPGLGDTAMYLCATSRERVGTEAFFGQGTRLTVV.